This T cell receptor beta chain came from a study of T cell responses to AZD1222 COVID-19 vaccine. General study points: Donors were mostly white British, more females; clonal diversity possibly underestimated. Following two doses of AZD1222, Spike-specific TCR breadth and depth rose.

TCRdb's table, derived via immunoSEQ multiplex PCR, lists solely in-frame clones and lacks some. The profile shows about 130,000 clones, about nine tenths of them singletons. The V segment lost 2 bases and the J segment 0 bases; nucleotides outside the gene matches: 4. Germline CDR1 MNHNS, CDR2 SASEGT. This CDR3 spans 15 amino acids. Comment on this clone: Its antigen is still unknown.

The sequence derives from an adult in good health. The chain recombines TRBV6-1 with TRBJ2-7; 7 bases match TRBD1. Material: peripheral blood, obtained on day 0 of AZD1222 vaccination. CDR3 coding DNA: TGTGCCAGCAGTGAACAGGGGGAAGGCTCCTACGAGCAGTACTTC. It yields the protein CASSEQGEGSYEQYF.